These 30 T cell receptor beta chains came from one sample sequenced in a study of OX40 agonist ivuxolimab in advanced cancers. Sequencing used immunoSEQ multiplex PCR; TCRdb keeps in-frame clones, though not all of them. Found here are 65,000 to 95,000 clones, roughly 87% of them singletons; the top ten hold 6.2%. The sample in question was CD4+ or CD8+ T cells sorted from blood, obtained in a trial of the OX40 agonist ivuxolimab. These receptors were obtained from an adult with an advanced solid tumor such as melanoma, head and neck, liver or kidney cancer.

This chain uses TRBV28 with TRBJ2-3; 7 bases line up with TRBD2. V lost 0 bases to trimming and J lost 0 bases; unmatched junction nucleotides: 0. Germline CDR1 is MDHEN and CDR2 is SYDVKM. The CDR3 is made up of 15 amino acids. The CDR3 nucleotides read TGTGCCAGCAGTTTATGGGGGGGGAGCACAGATACGCAGTATTTT. Its protein is CASSLWGGSTDTQYF.

The chain recombines TRBV5-6 with TRBJ1-1; D gene ambiguous. V lost 4 bases and J 5 bases, leaving 15 bases between the germline ends. CDR1 and CDR2 from the germline V gene are SGHDT and YYEEEE. This CDR3 comprises 14 residues. The CDR3 sequence is CASSKGLRETEAFF. The CDR3, as DNA: TGTGCCAGCAGCAAAGGCCTCAGAGAGACTGAAGCTTTCTTT.

The genes are TRBV28 and TRBJ1-2; 7 positions match TRBD1. After removal of 6 bases from V and 0 bases from J, the junction contained 10 bases not matched to a gene. The CDR3 has 16 residues. Germline V gives CDR1 MDHEN, CDR2 SYDVKM. The CDR3 nucleotides are TGTGCCAGCAGCAGGGGGGGAATACGTACTAACTATGGCTACACCTTC. It is translated as CASSRGGIRTNYGYTF.

This clone showed up just once. This rearrangement joins TRBV28 to TRBJ1-5; tentative D call: TRBD1 (6 bases). The V gene lost 5 bases and the J gene lost 7 bases, with 12 bases spanning the gap. The CDR3 length is 13 residues. From germline, CDR1 is MDHEN and CDR2 SYDVKM. The CDR3: CASSRGGWQPQHF. The CDR3 DNA sequence: TGTGCCAGCAGTCGCGGGGGCTGGCAGCCCCAGCATTTT.

The chain employs TRBV27 and TRBJ2-6; D not certain. This CDR3 spans 14 amino acids. The germline V gene encodes CDR1 MNHEY and CDR2 SMNVEV (reference sequence). V gave up 2 bases and J gave up 4 bases, with 6 bases separating them. The CDR3 loop is CASSLVAGANVLTF. Written as DNA, the CDR3 is TGTGCCAGCAGTTTAGTGGCGGGGGCCAACGTCCTGACTTTC.

This clone appeared a few times. This rearrangement joins TRBV27 to TRBJ2-3; tentative D call: TRBD1 (6 bases). CDR1 is MNHEY and CDR2 is SMNVEV in the germline V gene (reference sequence). This CDR3 region has 13 residues. Between the trimmed V and J ends, which lost 7 bases and 2 bases, there was a span of 10 bases. This CDR3 reads CASITGHTDTQYF. The CDR3 region has the DNA TGTGCCAGCATCACAGGGCACACAGATACGCAGTATTTT.

This clone has a single count. V gene TRBV4-3 combines with J gene TRBJ2-1, with TRBD2 identical over 8 bases. Germline CDR1 and CDR2: LGHNA and YSLEER. The CDR3 is 18 residues long. V shed 0 bases and J 1 base; nucleotides not matched to a gene: 8. CDR3 DNA sequence: TGCGCCAGCAGCCAAGATGTCGAAGCGGGAGTATCCTACAATGAGCAGTTCTTC. This codes for CASSQDVEAGVSYNEQFF.

The chain joins TRBV10-3 to TRBJ1-4; D uncertain. The CDR3 covers 13 residues. Trimming removed 3 bases from V and 4 bases from J, with 6 bases in between. Germline CDR1 is ENHRY and CDR2 is SYGVKD. CDR3 protein: CAISDGGNEKLFF. The CDR3 nucleotides are TGTGCCATCAGTGACGGCGGTAATGAAAAACTGTTTTTT.

The chain uses TRBV10-3 and TRBJ2-1; perhaps TRBD2 as D (6 bases). The CDR3 is made up of 12 amino acids. Germline V CDR1 and CDR2: ENHRY, SYGVKD. The ends were cut back, 8 bases at V and 9 bases at J, with 14 bases in the middle. The CDR3 bases are TGTGCCATCGGGGGGAACGGCGCTGAGCAGTTCTTC. It codes for CAIGGNGAEQFF.

V and J are TRBV7-2 and TRBJ1-5; 10 bases agree with TRBD1. After removal of 5 bases from V and 6 bases from J, the junction contained 7 bases not matched to a gene. The CDR3 contains 15 residues. CDR1 is SGHTA, CDR2 FQGNSA, per germline. The CDR3 coding sequence is TGTGCCAGCAGCATGAGACAGGGGGCTTTTCAGCCCCAGCATTTT. Translating gives CASSMRQGAFQPQHF.

This chain uses TRBV5-1 with TRBJ2-3; 9 bases fit TRBD2. With 9 bases clipped from V and 1 base from J, the junction kept 6 bases outside the gene matches. CDR3 length equals 14 residues. From germline, CDR1 is SGHRS and CDR2 YFSETQ. The CDR3, as DNA: TGCGCCACGAGGCAGCGGGAGGGCACAGATACGCAGTATTTT. Protein: CATRQREGTDTQYF.

The chain is built from TRBV27 and TRBJ2-3; D gene unclear. CDR1 and CDR2 (germline): MNHEY, SMNVEV (reference sequence). The CDR3 spans 16 residues. Trimming removed 8 bases from V and 0 bases from J, with 18 bases in between. The CDR3 bases are TGTGCCAGCCAGATCACCCCGGGCGGAAGCACAGATACGCAGTATTTT. Translating gives CASQITPGGSTDTQYF.

This clone was recorded once. This rearrangement joins TRBV11-2 to TRBJ2-3; D call uncertain. The length of the CDR3 is 12 residues. Germline CDR1 reads SGHAT; CDR2 reads FQNNGV. V lost 6 bases to trimming and J lost 6 bases, with 10 bases between them. The CDR3 here is CASSPVSDTQYF. The CDR3 coding sequence is TGTGCCAGCAGTCCCGTGTCGGATACGCAGTATTTT. Supplemented by reference TRBV11-2 and TRBJ2-3, the full variable domain reads EAGVAQSPRYKIIEKRQSVAFWCNPISGHATLYWYQQILGQGPKLLIQFQNNGVVDDSQLPKDRFSAERLKGVDSTLKIQPAKLEDSAVYLCASSPVSDTQYFGPGTRLTVL.

V usage is TRBV5-1 and J usage is TRBJ1-3; maybe TRBD1 (5 bases). The V end was cut by 0 bases, the J end by 4 bases, with 14 bases between. Germline V gene lookup returns CDR1 SGHRS and CDR2 YFSETQ. The CDR3 contains 16 residues. The DNA for the CDR3 is TGCGCCAGCAGCTTGGAGGGGACCTCGGCAGGAAACACCATATATTTT. Its translation is CASSLEGTSAGNTIYF.

The count of this clone is one. This sequence joins TRBV27 and TRBJ2-3; D unclear. CDR3 size: 15 residues. Between the trimmed V and J ends, which lost 5 bases and 2 bases, there was a span of 14 bases. Germline V gene lookup returns CDR1 MNHEY and CDR2 SMNVEV (reference sequence). CDR3: CASSTDNPFTDTQYF. In DNA, the CDR3 is TGTGCCAGCAGTACGGATAACCCTTTCACAGATACGCAGTATTTT.

This rearrangement joins TRBV5-1 to TRBJ2-3; TRBD2 agrees at 7 bases. CDR1 is SGHRS, CDR2 YFSETQ, per germline. CDR3 length: 14 amino acids. Germline trimming cut 0 bases from V and 3 bases from J; bases unmatched to any gene: 1. Here the CDR3 DNA reads TGCGCCAGCAGCTTGGGCGGGAGTACAGATACGCAGTATTTT. Translating gives CASSLGGSTDTQYF.

This clone was seen only once. The rearrangement joins TRBV7-2 to TRBJ1-1; a possible D gene is TRBD1 (5 bases). This CDR3 has 15 residues. V was clipped by 2 bases and J by 0 bases, with 10 bases between them. Germline CDR1 reads SGHTA; CDR2 reads FQGNSA. The CDR3 sequence: CASSLSGHMNTEAFF. CDR3 in DNA: TGTGCCAGCAGCTTATCCGGACACATGAACACTGAAGCTTTCTTT.

The CDR3 sequence is CASSLEPGNYGYTF. Here the CDR3 DNA reads TGTGCCAGCAGCTTGGAACCAGGAAACTATGGCTACACCTTC. The chain couples TRBV5-5 to TRBJ1-2; D ambiguous. With 0 bases removed from V and 2 bases from J, the gap between germline ends came to 8 bases. Germline V CDR1 and CDR2: SGHKS, YYEKEE (reference sequence). This CDR3 is 14 amino acids long.

J is TRBJ1-1 and V is TRBV5-1; D is perhaps TRBD1 (5 bases). The germline V and J ends were trimmed by 2 bases and 3 bases, with 11 bases remaining between them. The CDR3 consists of 14 residues. CDR1 and CDR2 (germline): SGHRS, YFSETQ. CDR3 bases: TGCGCCAGCAGCTTCTGGGGGGAGCACACTGAAGCTTTCTTT. This translates into CASSFWGEHTEAFF. The variable domain in full, completed from reference TRBV5-1 and TRBJ1-1, reads KAGVTQTPRYLIKTRGQQVTLSCSPISGHRSVSWYQQTPGQGLQFLFEYFSETQRNKGNFPGRFSGRQFSNSRSEMNVSTLELGDSALYLCASSFWGEHTEAFFGQGTRLTVV.

The chain links TRBV25-1 to TRBJ1-4; D perhaps matches TRBD1 (6 bases). The CDR3 loop spans 14 amino acids. V was cut by 3 bases and J by 8 bases, with 13 bases left in between. Germline V lookup: CDR1 MGHDK, CDR2 SYGVNS. Here the CDR3 reads CASSELQGFEKLFF. In nucleotides, the CDR3 is TGTGCCAGCAGTGAGTTACAGGGATTCGAAAAACTGTTTTTT. The full variable domain, completed using reference TRBV25-1 and TRBJ1-4, is EADIYQTPRYLVIGTGKKITLECSQTMGHDKMYWYQQDPGMELHLIHYSYGVNSTEKGDLSSESTVSRIRTEHFPLTLESARPSHTSQYLCASSELQGFEKLFFGSGTQLSVL.

The V gene is TRBV9, the J gene TRBJ2-2, with D possibly matching TRBD2 (5 bases). The CDR3 spans 15 residues. In germline, CDR1 is SGDLS, CDR2 YYNGEE. V was clipped by 0 bases and J by 2 bases, with 8 bases between them. CDR3 nucleotide sequence: TGTGCCAGCAGCGTAGGCGCGGGTAACACCGGGGAGCTGTTTTTT. Its translation: CASSVGAGNTGELFF.

The CDR3 sequence: CASSDPGRLNTEAFF. DNA of the CDR3: TGCGCCAGCAGTGACCCGGGAAGATTGAACACTGAAGCTTTCTTT. This sequence joins TRBV10-2 and TRBJ1-1; D remains ambiguous. CDR3 length: 15 residues. The germline CDR1 and CDR2 sequences are WSHSY and SAAADI. The V end was cut by 3 bases, the J end by 0 bases, with 11 bases between.

The V call is TRBV28, the J call TRBJ2-7; D uncertain. Trimming took 5 bases from V and 5 from J, leaving 13 bases between them. In germline, CDR1 is MDHEN, CDR2 SYDVKM. The CDR3 covers 13 residues. CDR3 nucleotide sequence: TGTGCCAGCAGTCCTGTCTTTTCCCACGAGCAGTACTTC. This sequence encodes CASSPVFSHEQYF.

The rearrangement links TRBV2 to TRBJ2-7; 7 bases fit TRBD1. Losses at the gene ends were 5 bases for V and 3 bases for J; bases not matched to a gene: 4. Germline CDR1 reads SNHLY; CDR2 reads FYNNEI. CDR3 length equals 13 residues. The CDR3 loop is CASSQQGLYEQYF. CDR3 sequence (DNA): TGTGCCAGCAGTCAACAGGGGCTCTACGAGCAGTACTTC.

The chain links TRBV9 to TRBJ2-5, with 10 nucleotides matching TRBD1. V gave up 3 bases and J gave up 4 bases; unmatched junction bases: 9. The CDR3 loop spans 16 amino acids. Looked up from germline, CDR1 is SGDLS and CDR2 is YYNGEE. Written as DNA, the CDR3 is TGTGCCAGCAGCGCCCCACGGGACAGGGGATCAGAGACCCAGTACTTC. Protein: CASSAPRDRGSETQYF.

This clone was found a few times. The chain has TRBV9 and TRBJ2-2; 7 nucleotides line up with TRBD1. The trim removed 0 bases at V and 7 bases at J, leaving 6 bases unmatched. The germline V gene encodes CDR1 SGDLS and CDR2 YYNGEE. The CDR3 is 15 amino acids. The CDR3 is CASSVGGTAFGELFF. DNA of the CDR3: TGTGCCAGCAGCGTAGGGGGGACAGCCTTCGGGGAGCTGTTTTTT.

This clone has a single count. The genes are TRBV7-2 and TRBJ2-3; D is perhaps TRBD1 (6 bases). Germline V gives CDR1 SGHTA, CDR2 FQGNSA. Trimming pared 4 bases from V and 6 bases from J, leaving 20 bases between. This CDR3 comprises 16 residues. The CDR3 coding sequence is TGTGCCAGCAGCTCCCGGGACAAGGGCCAGAGGGATACGCAGTATTTT. It specifies CASSSRDKGQRDTQYF.

The CDR3 sequence is CASIDLGQALSGNTIYF. The CDR3 DNA sequence: TGTGCCAGTATCGACTTGGGACAGGCGCTCTCTGGAAACACCATATATTTT. This rearrangement joins TRBV19 to TRBJ1-3, with TRBD1 identical over 8 bases. Germline CDR1 is LNHDA and CDR2 is SQIVND (reference sequence). The CDR3 is 17 residues long. The ends lost 7 bases at V and 0 bases at J; junction bases unmatched: 11.

The V gene is TRBV2, the J gene TRBJ1-5, with D hard to call. CDR1 is SNHLY, CDR2 FYNNEI, per germline. The ends were cut back, 6 bases at V and 0 bases at J, with 6 bases in the middle. The CDR3 loop spans 13 amino acids. The CDR3 loop is CASREGSNQPQHF. In DNA form, the CDR3 reads TGTGCCAGCAGGGAGGGTAGCAATCAGCCCCAGCATTTT.

This clone came up a few times. This chain links TRBV10-2 with TRBJ2-5; 8 bases fit TRBD2. Per the germline V gene, CDR1 is WSHSY and CDR2 is SAAADI. V was pared by 4 bases and J by 2 bases, with 9 bases of the junction left unmatched. The CDR3 is 16 amino acids. The CDR3 DNA sequence: TGCGCCAGCAGTGCCGGGCGGGAGGCGCGACAAGAGACCCAGTACTTC. It specifies CASSAGREARQETQYF.